This T cell receptor beta chain was sequenced in a study of cytotoxic CD8 clonotypes in ibrutinib-treated CLL. The wider study: Treatment had run for a median 12 months, range 6 to 36, when response samples were taken. An average of 255,043 productive templates and approximately 90,000 productive rearrangements was obtained per sample.

Details on this clone: Its antigen is not identified.

The study's findings and limits: The study found public clonotypes uncommon, contracting or stable on treatment. Measured clonality at baseline was greater than in age-matched healthy donors and tracked with circulating CD8+ T-cell counts.

The table came from immunoSEQ multiplex PCR; TCRdb's copy has only in-frame clones and leaves some out. The sample carries nearly 300,000 clones, 76% recorded once. The germline V gene has CDR1 LNHNV and CDR2 YYDKDF (reference sequence). Unmatched junction bases numbered 5, after V lost 3 bases and J lost 6 bases. The CDR3 is 14 amino acids. This receptor was taken from a human donor with chronic lymphocytic leukemia. The sample consisted of PBMCs, taken at disease progression, from a patient treated with ibrutinib. The chain is built from TRBV15 and TRBJ1-5; 7 bases fit TRBD1. CDR3 nucleotide sequence: TGTGCCACCAGCAGCGACAGGGTGAGTCAGCCCCAGCATTTT. This encodes CATSSDRVSQPQHF.